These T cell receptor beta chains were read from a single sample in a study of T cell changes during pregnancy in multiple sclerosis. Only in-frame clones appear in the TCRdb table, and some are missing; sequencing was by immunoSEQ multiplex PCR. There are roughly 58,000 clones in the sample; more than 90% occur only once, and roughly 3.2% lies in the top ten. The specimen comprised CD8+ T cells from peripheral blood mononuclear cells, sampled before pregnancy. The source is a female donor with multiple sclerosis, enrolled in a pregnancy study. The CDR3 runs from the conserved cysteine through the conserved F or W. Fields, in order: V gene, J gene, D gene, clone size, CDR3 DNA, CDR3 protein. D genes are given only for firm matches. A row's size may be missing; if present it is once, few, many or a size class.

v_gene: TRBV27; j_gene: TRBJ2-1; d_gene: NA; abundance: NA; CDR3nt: TGTGCCAGCAGTTATGACAGAGACAATGAGCAGTTCTTC; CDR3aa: CASSYDRDNEQFF
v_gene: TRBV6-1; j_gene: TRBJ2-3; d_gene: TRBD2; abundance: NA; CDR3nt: TGTGCCAGCAGTGATGGGAGGGACACAGATACGCAGTATTTT; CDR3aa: CASSDGRDTDTQYF
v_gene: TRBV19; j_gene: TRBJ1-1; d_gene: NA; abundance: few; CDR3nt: TGTGCCAGTAGCACGAGGTTTAGGGGAAAGATTGACACTGAAGCTTTCTTT; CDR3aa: CASSTRFRGKIDTEAFF
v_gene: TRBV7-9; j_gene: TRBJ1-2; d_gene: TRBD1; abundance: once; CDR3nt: TGTGCCAGCAGCTTAGGGACAGGGGATGGCTACACCTTC; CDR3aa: CASSLGTGDGYTF
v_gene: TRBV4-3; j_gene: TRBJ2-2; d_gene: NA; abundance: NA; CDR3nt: TGCGCCAGCAGCCAGGGGAGACCCAACACCGGGGAGCTGTTTTTT; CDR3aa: CASSQGRPNTGELFF
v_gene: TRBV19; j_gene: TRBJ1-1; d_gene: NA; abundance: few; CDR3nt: TGTGCCAGTAGTTCGTGGAACACTGAAGCTTTCTTT; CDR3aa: CASSSWNTEAFF
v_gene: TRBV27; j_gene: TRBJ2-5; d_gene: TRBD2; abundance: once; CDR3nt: TGTGCCAGCAGTCCTATAATCGGGGGGGACCGGGAGACCCAGTACTTC; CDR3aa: CASSPIIGGDRETQYF
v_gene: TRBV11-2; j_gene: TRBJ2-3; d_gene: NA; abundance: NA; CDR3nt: TGTGCCAGCAGCTTAGATCCAGGCACAGATACGCAGTATTTT; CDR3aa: CASSLDPGTDTQYF
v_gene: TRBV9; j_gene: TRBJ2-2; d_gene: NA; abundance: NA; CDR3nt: TGTGCCAGCAGCGGGCTAGCCGGGGAGCTGTTTTTT; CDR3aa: CASSGLAGELFF
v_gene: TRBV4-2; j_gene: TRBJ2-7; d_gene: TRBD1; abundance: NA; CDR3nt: TGTGCCAGCAGCCAAGGCAGGGGGCTCTCCTACGAGCAGTACTTC; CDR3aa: CASSQGRGLSYEQYF
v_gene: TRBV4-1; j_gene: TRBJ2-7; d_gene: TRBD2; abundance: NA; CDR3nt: TGCGCCAGCAGCCAAGCCCCTGGGGGAGGGACCGAGCAGTACTTC; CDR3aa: CASSQAPGGGTEQYF
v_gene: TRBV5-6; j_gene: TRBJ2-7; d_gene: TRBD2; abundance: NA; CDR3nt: TGTGCCAGCAGTTGGGCGGGGGTCTCTAGCTCCTACGAGCAGTACTTC; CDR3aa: CASSWAGVSSSYEQYF
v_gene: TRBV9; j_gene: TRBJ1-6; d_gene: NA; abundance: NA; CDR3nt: TGTGCCAGCAGCGTCGGAGACAGGAGCTCCTATAATTCACCCCTCCACTTT; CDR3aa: CASSVGDRSSYNSPLHF
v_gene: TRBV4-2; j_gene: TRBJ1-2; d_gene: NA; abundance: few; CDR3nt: TGTGCCAGCACCGCCTCCCCGCTGGCCTATGGCTACACCTTC; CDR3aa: CASTASPLAYGYTF